This T cell receptor (beta chain) was recovered during a study of CD8 T cells in Susac syndrome. Notes on the study in general: Individuals included in the TCR sequencing and HLA analysis were acknowledged by the study to be relatively few in number.

Random hexamers served to reverse transcribe roughly 0.45 to 1 ug RNA. Amplification of TCR beta CDR3 across 54 Vbeta and 13 Jbeta was performed with immunoSEQ multiplex PCR. One entry per CDR3 protein, called by TCRdb with MiXCR from the immunoSEQ multiplex PCR reads. This repertoire shows under 80,000 distinct CDR3 sequences, approximately 94% found once; its top ten account for 0.35% to 0.4%. As for this clonotype: Its antigen remains unidentified.

The study sequenced TCR beta in blood CD8+ and CD4+ T cells. The multiple sclerosis controls consisted of treatment-naive patients with relapsing-remitting disease, either stable or active. The clonotype originates from a human donor with multiple sclerosis. The specimen was CD8+ T cells from PBMCs.

The CDR3 DNA is TGTGCCAGCAGCCCCCGGAGGGACCAACCTGTGTATACGCAGTATTTT. This sequence encodes CASSPRRDQPVYTQYF. This chain joins TRBV7-2 and TRBJ2-3; maybe TRBD2 (6 bases). V was trimmed by 5 bases and J by 7 bases, leaving 22 bases between them. The CDR3 contains 16 residues. The germline gives CDR1 SGHTA, CDR2 FQGNSA.